Listed below are T cell receptor beta chains from one sample, sequenced in a study of cytomegalovirus exposure and HLA in healthy donors. Some clones are missing from TCRdb's copy, which holds only in-frame ones; the method was immunoSEQ multiplex PCR. The profile shows around 100,000 clones, approximately 67% of them singletons. The source material was PBMCs. These receptors were obtained from a man younger than 30 in good health and CMV-seropositive. CDR3s include the opening cysteine and the closing phenylalanine or tryptophan. The D gene is left open where the match is weak. Clone size appears in some rows only: once, few, many, or a class for an expanded clone.

j_call v_call d_call clone_size cdr3_aa cdr3_nt
TRBJ1-2 TRBV12-1 . . CASRTDRAWYGYTF TGTGCCAGCAGGACGGACAGGGCCTGGTATGGCTACACCTTC
TRBJ1-1 TRBV6-6 . . CASSSTQGNTEAFF TGTGCCAGCAGTTCCACCCAGGGAAACACTGAAGCTTTCTTT
TRBJ2-7 TRBV6-5 TRBD1 once CASSFDRGTREQYF TGTGCCAGCAGTTTCGACAGGGGCACCCGCGAGCAGTACTTC
TRBJ2-7 TRBV7-6 TRBD1 . CASSFSVTGDPKQYF TGTGCCAGCAGCTTCTCGGTGACAGGGGACCCCAAGCAGTACTTC
TRBJ1-3 TRBV30 . . CAWSVLSGNTIYF TGTGCCTGGAGTGTACTTAGTGGAAACACCATATATTTT
TRBJ2-3 TRBV28 TRBD2 few CASSSGLAGVRDTQYF TGTGCCAGCAGTTCCGGACTAGCGGGGGTAAGGGATACGCAGTATTTT
TRBJ1-6 TRBV28 TRBD1 . CASSFGTGTYNSPLHF TGTGCCAGCAGTTTCGGGACAGGGACCTATAATTCACCCCTCCACTTT
TRBJ1-2 TRBV10-3 . few CAISERENYGYTF TGTGCCATCAGTGAACGGGAAAACTATGGCTACACCTTC
TRBJ2-5 TRBV6-1 . few CASSWAATSGETQYF TGTGCCAGCAGTTGGGCGGCAACCTCAGGGGAGACCCAGTACTTC
TRBJ2-3 TRBV27 TRBD2 . CASSYSGGITDTQYF TGTGCCAGCAGTTACAGCGGGGGGATCACAGATACGCAGTATTTT
TRBJ1-2 TRBV7-5 . . CVRSSPGGTEYGYTF TGTGTCAGAAGCTCACCTGGCGGGACAGAATATGGCTACACCTTC
TRBJ2-7 TRBV9 TRBD2 . CASSLTSGGPPLYF TGTGCCAGCAGCCTCACTAGCGGGGGCCCTCCCCTGTACTTC
TRBJ2-1 TRBV7-9 TRBD2 . CASSFLSGGGEQFF TGTGCCAGCAGCTTCCTTAGCGGGGGGGGTGAGCAGTTCTTC
TRBJ1-1 TRBV28 TRBD1 . CASSLGGTGNTEAFF TGTGCCAGCAGTTTGGGAGGGACAGGGAACACTGAAGCTTTCTTT
TRBJ1-4 TRBV28 . . CASSLRQGNEKLFF TGTGCCAGCAGTTTAAGGCAGGGTAATGAAAAACTGTTTTTT
TRBJ2-7 TRBV5-1 TRBD1 . CASSSWTGPYEQYF TGCGCCAGCAGCTCTTGGACAGGCCCCTACGAGCAGTACTTC
TRBJ2-1 TRBV7-9 . . CASTPESGGIGEQFF TGTGCCAGCACCCCTGAGTCGGGCGGGATCGGTGAGCAGTTCTTC
TRBJ2-3 TRBV11-3 . . CASSPREITDTQYF TGTGCCAGCAGCCCTAGAGAAATCACAGATACGCAGTATTTT
TRBJ2-1 TRBV18 . . CASSPYPLAGQKRNNEQFF TGTGCCAGCTCACCATATCCCCTCGCGGGCCAAAAACGAAACAATGAGCAGTTCTTC
TRBJ1-1 TRBV7-6 . . CASSLEGPGPEAFF TGTGCCAGCAGCTTAGAAGGTCCAGGCCCTGAAGCTTTCTTT
TRBJ2-3 TRBV10-1 . . CASSHNTDTQYF TGCGCCAGCAGTCACAACACAGATACGCAGTATTTT
TRBJ1-5 TRBV9 . . CASSEDSYNQPQHF TGTGCCAGCAGCGAAGACAGTTACAATCAGCCCCAGCATTTT
TRBJ2-1 TRBV6-6 TRBD2 . CASSYVTSGGHGEQFF TGTGCCAGCAGCTATGTTACTAGCGGGGGGCATGGTGAGCAGTTCTTC
TRBJ1-2 TRBV11-3 . few CASSFVGGRGYTF TGTGCCAGCAGCTTTGTAGGGGGAAGGGGCTACACCTTC
TRBJ1-1 TRBV5-1 . . CASSLPGGDMNTEAFF TGCGCCAGCAGCTTGCCTGGTGGAGATATGAACACTGAAGCTTTCTTT
TRBJ1-4 TRBV6-5 . . CASRSTGGREKLFF TGTGCCAGCAGATCGACAGGTGGGCGGGAAAAACTGTTTTTT
TRBJ1-1 TRBV9 TRBD1 few CASSEDDRANTEAFF TGTGCCAGCAGCGAGGACGACAGGGCGAACACTGAAGCTTTCTTT
TRBJ1-1 TRBV7-3 TRBD1 . CASSSQGGNTEAFF TGTGCCAGCAGCTCCCAGGGGGGTAACACTGAAGCTTTCTTT
TRBJ2-3 TRBV29-1 TRBD2 . CSASGRINTDTQYF TGCAGCGCTAGCGGGAGAATTAACACAGATACGCAGTATTTT
TRBJ1-3 TRBV7-2 . few CASSVGLSGNTIYF TGTGCCAGCAGCGTCGGGTTATCTGGAAACACCATATATTTT
TRBJ1-2 TRBV15 TRBD1 . CATSRPGGEVSYGYTF TGTGCCACCAGCAGACCAGGGGGCGAAGTCAGCTATGGCTACACCTTC